The clone carrying this T cell receptor beta chain was detected only a few times. The target antigen is unknown. The data were taken from a study of T and B cells in COVID-19 patients. Study-level background: Recovered patients mostly had mild to moderate COVID-19 managed as outpatients. Of about 20 active-infection patients, about a dozen were critically ill with mechanical ventilation or extracorporeal membrane oxygenation.

TRB was amplified from about 260-540 ng of blood genomic DNA. BIOMED2 TRB-A/B primer pools were used in multiplex TRB PCR. One entry per CDR3 protein results from TCRdb running MiXCR on the multiplex PCR reads. The sample contains some 5,800 distinct CDR3 sequences, about a quarter of which appear only once. Study conclusions and caveats: Patients with COVID-19 reportedly showed strongly skewed T cell receptor beta variable and joining gene usage. Active COVID-19 showed highly clonal TRB repertoires; recovery showed diversity and richness above healthy donors.

V lost 3 bases to trimming and J lost 1 base, with 6 bases between them. There are 13 residues in the CDR3. Sequenced: blood. The sequence was obtained from a human donor with active COVID-19. The J gene is TRBJ1-1, the V gene TRBV12-3 or TRBV12-4; no definite D call. The CDR3: CASSLWQNTEAFF. The CDR3 nucleotides read TGTGCCAGCAGTTTGTGGCAGAACACTGAAGCTTTCTTT.